One sample yielded the 31 T cell receptor beta chains listed below, sequenced in a study of PD-1 blockade in classical Hodgkin lymphoma (dated by TCRdb to the early 2020s). Library method: the immunoSEQ multiplex PCR assay. In TCRdb, the immuneACCESS table is reduced to in-frame sequences with V and J assigned. These tables do not hold every clone; where another copy was compared, an unresolved V gene accounts for under half, and the others remain unexplained. The sample data list about 22,000 clones, and about 95% of these were observed just once. The ten largest clones represent roughly 5.5% of the sample. The sample's time point, from its label and the paper: newly diagnosed, previously untreated cHL patient sample. The sequencing sample was made of peripheral blood mononuclear cells (PBMCs). These receptor sequences come from a human donor with classical Hodgkin lymphoma.

The V and J genes are TRBV5-6 and TRBJ2-3, with 11 nucleotides matching TRBD1. The CDR3 consists of 17 residues. Germline V gene lookup returns CDR1 SGHDT and CDR2 YYEEEE. J lost 6 bases, V lost 5 bases, and 14 bases had no gene match. The CDR3, as DNA: TGTGCCAGCAGTGAATCCGGGACAGGGGGGTTCGTCGATACGCAGTATTTT. It specifies CASSESGTGGFVDTQYF. The full variable domain, completed using reference TRBV5-6 and TRBJ2-3, is DAGVTQSPTHLIKTRGQQVTLRCSPKSGHDTVSWYQQALGQGPQFIFQYYEEEERQRGNFPDRFSGHQFPNYSSELNVNALLLGDSALYLCASSESGTGGFVDTQYFGPGTRLTVL.

The chain employs TRBV6-1 and TRBJ1-1; 7 bases agree with TRBD1. The V segment lost 6 bases and the J segment 7 bases; nucleotides outside the gene matches: 5. From germline, CDR1 is MNHNS and CDR2 SASEGT. The CDR3 covers 12 residues. The CDR3 DNA is TGTGCCAGCAGACAGGGGTGGAGTGAAGCTTTCTTT. Translating gives CASRQGWSEAFF.

V gene TRBV25-1 combines with J gene TRBJ2-7, with 9 nucleotides matching TRBD1. Trimming at V came to 4 bases and at J to 5 bases, leaving 9 bases not matched to a gene. CDR3 length: 15 amino acids. The germline V gene has CDR1 MGHDK and CDR2 SYGVNS. The CDR3 here is CASSVPGTGFNEQYF. CDR3 DNA: TGTGCCAGCAGTGTCCCCGGGACAGGGTTCAACGAGCAGTACTTC.

The chain is built from TRBV6-1 and TRBJ1-2; 7 bases agree with TRBD1. The length of the CDR3 is 15 residues. V lost 6 bases, J lost 0 bases, and 7 bases stayed unmatched. Germline V gene data show CDR1 as MNHNS and CDR2 as SASEGT. The CDR3 DNA follows: TGTGCCAGCAGACCCGGGACAGCAGCTAACTATGGCTACACCTTC. It codes for CASRPGTAANYGYTF.

The rearrangement joins TRBV7-9 to TRBJ1-1; 7 bases map to TRBD1. CDR1 and CDR2 (germline): SEHNR, FQNEAQ (reference sequence). V was clipped by 3 bases and J by 1 base; unmatched bases: 8. This CDR3 spans 16 amino acids. CDR3 residues: CASSFSPRTGNTEAFF. CDR3 bases: TGTGCCAGCAGCTTTTCGCCCAGGACAGGGAACACTGAAGCTTTCTTT.

The J gene is TRBJ2-7, the V gene TRBV27; D is unresolved. Germline V gene lookup returns CDR1 MNHEY and CDR2 SMNVEV (reference sequence). V shed 6 bases and J shed 3 bases, with 24 bases lying between them. The CDR3 is 17 amino acids. The DNA of the CDR3 is TGTGCCAGCAGCGAGAACCTCACACAGACCCCGTACTACGAGCAGTACTTC. Protein: CASSENLTQTPYYEQYF.

For the CDR3, the DNA is TGTGCCAGTAGTAGGGGATCTACAGGGCCAGATACGCAGTATTTT. Translation gives CASSRGSTGPDTQYF. The rearrangement links TRBV19 to TRBJ2-3, with D perhaps TRBD1 (6 bases). The CDR3 length is 15 residues. Germline V gene data show CDR1 as LNHDA and CDR2 as SQIVND (reference sequence). V was cut by 4 bases and J by 4 bases, with 15 bases left in between.

The V gene is TRBV11-2, the J gene TRBJ1-6; D remains unclear. V was clipped by 8 bases and J by 3 bases, with 26 bases between them. Germline V CDR1 and CDR2: SGHAT, FQNNGV. The CDR3 extends over 19 amino acids. The CDR3: CASRSLDSPEAFYNSPLHF. The CDR3 DNA is TGTGCCAGCCGATCTTTAGACTCCCCCGAGGCCTTCTATAATTCACCCCTCCACTTT.

V and J are TRBV30 and TRBJ1-6; possible D gene TRBD1, 6 bases. Trimming left V 1 base short and J 10 bases short, with 14 bases between. The CDR3 runs to 14 residues. The germline gives CDR1 GTSNPN, CDR2 SVGIG (reference sequence). For the CDR3, the DNA is TGTGCCTGGAGTGCGGCAGGGGAGTCCTCACCCCTCCACTTT. Its translation is CAWSAAGESSPLHF.

J is TRBJ2-4 and V is TRBV9; 7 bases are a match to TRBD2. V shed 4 bases, J shed 5 bases, and the junction held 12 bases outside the gene matches. Germline assignment: CDR1 SGDLS and CDR2 YYNGEE. This CDR3 region has 16 residues. CDR3 region: CASSPTPGRGENIQYF. In DNA form, the CDR3 reads TGTGCCAGCAGCCCAACCCCAGGGAGGGGCGAAAACATTCAGTACTTC. The variable domain in full, completed from reference TRBV9 and TRBJ2-4, reads DSGVTQTPKHLITATGQRVTLRCSPRSGDLSVYWYQQSLDQGLQFLIQYYNGEERAKGNILERFSAQQFPDLHSELNLSSLELGDSALYFCASSPTPGRGENIQYFGAGTRLSVL.

This rearrangement joins TRBV27 to TRBJ2-1; D tentatively reads TRBD1 or TRBD2 (5 bases each). Germline CDR1 and CDR2: MNHEY and SMNVEV (reference sequence). Trimming removed 2 bases from V and 3 bases from J, with 11 bases in between. The CDR3 totals 15 residues. The CDR3 DNA reads TGTGCCAGCAGTTTAAGGTCAGGGAGCTACAATGAGCAGTTCTTC. As protein: CASSLRSGSYNEQFF.

V and J are TRBV2 and TRBJ1-2; 9 bases match TRBD1. The CDR3 has 14 residues. Germline V lookup: CDR1 SNHLY, CDR2 FYNNEI. The ends lost 5 bases at V and 8 bases at J; junction bases unmatched: 9. For the CDR3, the DNA is TGTGCCAGCAGTACCGGACAGGGGTCGCGAGGCTACACCTTC. Amino acids: CASSTGQGSRGYTF.

V usage is TRBV6-7 and J usage is TRBJ1-2; D not certain. TRBV6-7 is an ORF for which the function is uncertain. The length of the CDR3 is 17 residues. Deletions cut 3 bases from V and 6 bases from J, with 23 bases between. The CDR3 protein is CASSYFRMVEGGDGYTF. The CDR3 bases are TGTGCCAGCAGTTATTTTCGAATGGTGGAGGGAGGAGATGGCTACACCTTC.

The rearrangement joins TRBV29-1 to TRBJ2-1; D gene uncertain. CDR1 SQVTM and CDR2 ANQGSEA come from the germline V gene. This CDR3 contains 15 residues. V lost 4 bases to trimming and J lost 1 base, with 14 bases between them. The CDR3 region is CSVVFQARSYNEQFF. In DNA form, the CDR3 reads TGCAGCGTTGTTTTCCAGGCGCGGTCCTACAATGAGCAGTTCTTC.

This rearrangement joins TRBV4-1 to TRBJ2-3, with 10 bases identical to TRBD2. In germline, CDR1 is MGHRA, CDR2 YSYEKL. The CDR3 covers 16 residues. With V trimmed by 0 bases and J by 6 bases, 6 bases remained unmatched. Here the CDR3 reads CASSQEGLAGVDTQYF. The CDR3 DNA reads TGCGCCAGCAGCCAAGAGGGTCTAGCGGGGGTGGATACGCAGTATTTT.

The rearrangement links TRBV9 to TRBJ2-4; D is undetermined. The CDR3 extends over 14 amino acids. Deletions cut 3 bases from V and 1 base from J, with 8 bases between. The germline CDR1 and CDR2 sequences are SGDLS and YYNGEE. CDR3 amino acids: CASSATWAKNIQYF. Written as DNA, the CDR3 is TGTGCCAGCAGCGCGACTTGGGCCAAAAACATTCAGTACTTC. Complete variable domain (other parts from reference TRBV9 and TRBJ2-4): DSGVTQTPKHLITATGQRVTLRCSPRSGDLSVYWYQQSLDQGLQFLIQYYNGEERAKGNILERFSAQQFPDLHSELNLSSLELGDSALYFCASSATWAKNIQYFGAGTRLSVL.

The genes are TRBV7-2 and TRBJ1-2, with TRBD1 as a possible D gene (6 bases). CDR1 is SGHTA and CDR2 is FQGNSA in the germline V gene. Deletions cut 8 bases from V and 3 bases from J, with 19 bases between. CDR3 length: 15 amino acids. The CDR3 is CASHTMGGAHYGYTF. As DNA, the CDR3 is TGTGCCAGCCACACGATGGGGGGCGCCCACTATGGCTACACCTTC.

The rearrangement joins TRBV5-6 to TRBJ1-3; TRBD1 might be the D (6 bases). This CDR3 is built from 14 residues. The germline CDR1 and CDR2 sequences are SGHDT and YYEEEE. Trimming shortened V by 4 bases and J by 1 base, and 9 bases separated the two germline ends. CDR3: CASSVGTSGNTIYF. The CDR3 coding sequence is TGTGCCAGCAGCGTAGGGACATCTGGAAACACCATATATTTT.

The rearrangement joins TRBV7-9 to TRBJ1-6; D is ambiguous. V gave up 5 bases and J gave up 1 base, with 9 bases separating them. This CDR3 comprises 15 residues. Germline V gives CDR1 SEHNR, CDR2 FQNEAQ (reference sequence). The CDR3 nucleotides are TGTGCCAGCAGCCTCTCGCGATCCTATAATTCACCCCTCCACTTT. Residues: CASSLSRSYNSPLHF.

This clone was detected once. This chain joins TRBV5-1 and TRBJ2-1; 7 nucleotides match TRBD1. The J segment lost 12 bases and the V segment lost 0 bases, leaving 3 bases of the junction unmatched. Looked up from germline, CDR1 is SGHRS and CDR2 is YFSETQ. This CDR3 has 12 residues. This chain's CDR3 is CASSLAGTAQFF. The CDR3 region has the DNA TGCGCCAGCAGCTTGGCCGGGACAGCGCAGTTCTTC.

The chain is built from TRBV11-2 and TRBJ1-1; D gene unclear. Germline V gives CDR1 SGHAT, CDR2 FQNNGV. The germline V and J ends were trimmed by 5 bases and 7 bases, with 8 bases remaining between them. This CDR3 spans 11 amino acids. The CDR3 DNA reads as TGTGCCAGCAGCAGGCGGGATGAAGCTTTCTTT. It is translated as CASSRRDEAFF.

The rearrangement joins TRBV5-1 to TRBJ2-2, with unresolved D. In germline, CDR1 is SGHRS, CDR2 YFSETQ. There are 15 residues in the CDR3. The ends were cut back, 2 bases at V and 4 bases at J, with 12 bases in the middle. The CDR3 nucleotides read TGCGCCAGCAGCTTTGTGGACCGAATCACCGGGGAGCTGTTTTTT. This gives the protein CASSFVDRITGELFF.

The chain recombines TRBV4-3 with TRBJ1-1, with D hard to call. The CDR3 contains 15 residues. V was trimmed by 0 bases and J by 4 bases, leaving 12 bases between them. CDR1 is LGHNA, CDR2 YSLEER, per germline. DNA for the CDR3: TGCGCCAGCAGCCAAGATCGGGTTGCCGGCACTGAAGCTTTCTTT. Translated, it gives CASSQDRVAGTEAFF.

This chain joins TRBV7-3 and TRBJ2-7, with D possibly TRBD1 on 6 matching bases. Per germline, CDR1 SGHTA and CDR2 FQGTGA. V was pared by 0 bases and J by 3 bases, with 15 bases between. CDR3 length: 16 amino acids. The CDR3 nucleotides are TGTGCCAGCAGCTTAACTTCCAGGGGCGAACTCTACGAGCAGTACTTC. It encodes CASSLTSRGELYEQYF.

In this sample, this clone turned up once. The rearrangement links TRBV7-2 to TRBJ2-7, with D perhaps matching TRBD1 (6 bases). V was pared by 2 bases and J by 3 bases, with 14 bases between. CDR1 is SGHTA, CDR2 FQGNSA, per germline. The CDR3 sequence is 15 residues long. DNA of the CDR3: TGTGCCAGCAGCTTAACGCCACAGGGCAACTACGAGCAGTACTTC. This translates into CASSLTPQGNYEQYF.

This clone has a handful of counts. V gene TRBV2 combines with J gene TRBJ1-3; D gene unclear. In germline, CDR1 is SNHLY, CDR2 FYNNEI. Trimming pared 2 bases from V and 8 bases from J, leaving 4 bases between. CDR3 length equals 11 residues. The CDR3 sequence: CASSEWDTIYF. The CDR3 nucleotides read TGTGCCAGCAGTGAATGGGACACCATATATTTT.

The V and J genes are TRBV7-2 and TRBJ2-3, with 13 bases lining up with TRBD2. V was pared by 4 bases and J by 1 base, with 2 bases of the junction left unmatched. Germline V lookup: CDR1 SGHTA, CDR2 FQGNSA. The CDR3 has 16 amino acids. The CDR3 coding sequence is TGTGCCAGCAGCTCTGGACTAGCGGGGGGCACAGATACGCAGTATTTT. Translating it yields CASSSGLAGGTDTQYF.

The chain combines TRBV4-3 with TRBJ1-4; TRBD1 agrees at 10 bases. The germline gives CDR1 LGHNA, CDR2 YSLEER. Trimming cost V 2 bases and J 6 bases; bases outside gene matches: 12. This CDR3 region has 18 residues. CDR3 residues: CASSQTGTGAPFYEKLFF. The CDR3, as DNA: TGCGCCAGCAGCCAAACCGGGACAGGGGCGCCCTTTTATGAAAAACTGTTTTTT.

This CDR3 is CASSLSTRATQYF. CDR3 coding DNA: TGTGCCAGCAGTCTTAGTACTAGGGCGACCCAGTACTTC. This chain uses TRBV25-1 with TRBJ2-5; D may be TRBD2 (5 bases). The ends were cut back, 5 bases at V and 7 bases at J, with 14 bases in the middle. The CDR3 is made up of 13 amino acids. Germline lookup yields CDR1 MGHDK and CDR2 SYGVNS.

This clone came up once. The CDR3 DNA sequence: TGTGCCAGCTCACCACGGCAGGGGGCCTCTGGAAACACCATATATTTT. This sequence encodes CASSPRQGASGNTIYF. V usage is TRBV18 and J usage is TRBJ1-3, with 8 bases matching TRBD1. The CDR3 covers 16 residues. Germline loops: CDR1 KGHSH, CDR2 LQKENI. J lost 0 bases, V lost 1 base, and 2 bases had no gene match.

The J gene is TRBJ1-1, the V gene TRBV7-2; no reliable D call. The germline gives CDR1 SGHTA, CDR2 FQGNSA. V was clipped by 5 bases and J by 1 base, with 8 bases between them. The length of the CDR3 is 13 residues. CDR3 residues: CASSGGGNTEAFF. The CDR3 nucleotides read TGTGCCAGCAGCGGCGGCGGGAACACTGAAGCTTTCTTT.